The T cell receptor (beta chain) described here comes from a study of shared clonotypes between healthy human individuals. Across the study: Donors had three CD4 naive, three CD4 memory, two CD8 naive and one CD8 memory plate apiece. Study-level points and caveats: In contrast to clonotypes shared by all four donors, non-shared clonotypes had lower generation probabilities. Sequencing depth was expected to influence donor clonotype sharing. Sampling involved blood alone; tissue repertoires likely differ.

This clone was found once. Its antigen is not known. The V gene end was trimmed by 0 bases and the J gene end by 5 bases; junction bases not matched to a gene: 22. The CDR3 has 21 residues. CDR1 is SQVTM and CDR2 is ANQGSEA in the germline V gene. Sequencing used immunoSEQ multiplex PCR; TCRdb keeps in-frame clones, though not all of them. The sample records about 750,000 clones, around 92% being singletons. Naive CD8 cells, CD45RO-negative and positively selected for CCR7, excluded terminally differentiated effector memory CD45RA+ cells. The TCR comes from a young man in good health. The rearrangement joins TRBV29-1 to TRBJ2-5; 12 bases agree with TRBD2. What was sequenced was naive CD8+ T cells sorted from blood. The CDR3 DNA follows: TGCAGCGTTGAAGATACGCAAGCGGGGTCTCGATCCGGACTAGCGGGGGAGACCCAGTACTTC. Its translation: CSVEDTQAGSRSGLAGETQYF. Complete variable domain (other parts from reference TRBV29-1 and TRBJ2-5): SAVISQKPSRDICQRGTSLTIQCQVDSQVTMMFWYRQQPGQSLTLIATANQGSEATYESGFVIDKFPISRPNLTFSTLTVSNMSPEDSSIYLCSVEDTQAGSRSGLAGETQYFGPGTRLLVL.